The 13 T cell receptor beta chains presented below share a single source sample, sequenced in a study of CXCR3-negative and CXCR3-positive naive CD8 T cells. UMI-labeled TRB cDNA libraries were prepared by 5' RACE. TCRdb reanalyzed the 5' RACE reads, giving one entry per CDR3 protein sequence and no DNA. Found here are about 41,000 distinct CDR3 sequences; the top ten clones hold about 1.9%. Sample: naive CXCR3- CD8+ T cells from blood. As for subset: CD45RO-CCR7+CD27+CD95- naive CD8+ T cells lacking CXCR3 (TNR3-). These receptors were taken from a human donor in good health. Some clones in this sample may be carry-over from other donors' samples.

This chain's CDR3 is CSARKDGGDTQYF. J is TRBJ2-3 and V is TRBV20-1; TCRdb's D call of TRBD1 is untestable without DNA. Germline CDR1 and CDR2: DFQATT and SNEGSKA (reference sequence). This CDR3 comprises 13 residues.

The V and J genes are TRBV13 and TRBJ2-1; TCRdb names TRBD2, which stays unverified in the absence of DNA. CDR3 length: 13 residues. Germline loops: CDR1 PRHDT, CDR2 FYEKMQ (reference sequence). CDR3 sequence reads: CASSFSDYNEQFF.

This chain connects TRBV7-2 to TRBJ2-7; without DNA, the TCRdb call of TRBD2 cannot be checked. This CDR3 contains 15 residues. Germline loops: CDR1 SGHTA, CDR2 FQGNSA. Here the CDR3 reads CASSLYGGKAYEQYF.

The chain carries TRBV13 and TRBJ2-2; the D call of TRBD2 rests on TCRdb alone, since no DNA is present to check it. Germline V lookup: CDR1 PRHDT, CDR2 FYEKMQ (reference sequence). The CDR3 has 13 amino acids. CDR3: CASSPGGPRELFF.

The chain combines TRBV11-3 with TRBJ2-3; as DNA is missing, the TRBD1 call by TCRdb cannot be tested. The CDR3 totals 14 residues. Germline V lookup: CDR1 SGHNT, CDR2 YENEEA. The CDR3 here is CASSQRRDPDTQYF.

The V call is TRBV28, the J call TRBJ2-7; TCRdb selects TRBD1, and the lack of DNA leaves this call unchecked. CDR3 length: 16 residues. Germline CDR1 is MDHEN and CDR2 is SYDVKM. The CDR3 reads CASTPTGGTVSYEQYF.

The chain links TRBV12-3 or TRBV12-4 to TRBJ1-1; TCRdb gives TRBD1 as the D gene, but with no DNA this cannot be confirmed. The CDR3 has 13 amino acids. The CDR3 sequence: CASSMTGNTEAFF.

V gene TRBV20-1 combines with J gene TRBJ2-7; TCRdb lists TRBD1, though no DNA is available to test this call. This CDR3 has 15 amino acids. CDR1 and CDR2 (germline): DFQATT, SNEGSKA (reference sequence). This CDR3 reads CSAVNRDRDPYEQYF.

The chain combines TRBV15 with TRBJ2-5; TCRdb returns TRBD2, unconfirmable since there is no DNA. CDR3 length: 16 residues. The germline V gene encodes CDR1 LNHNV and CDR2 YYDKDF (reference sequence). The CDR3 region is CATSRGGLAGEETQYF.

V usage is TRBV11-3 and J usage is TRBJ1-1; TCRdb's assignment of TRBD1 cannot be checked, as there is no DNA. There are 12 residues in the CDR3. Germline V gene sequence: CDR1 SGHNT, CDR2 YENEEA. CDR3 sequence: CASSSGDTEAFF.

V is TRBV4-3 and J is TRBJ2-5; TCRdb's D gene call, TRBD2, goes unchecked for lack of DNA. The CDR3 is made up of 12 amino acids. Germline CDR1 is LGHNA and CDR2 is YSLEER. The CDR3 loop is CASSRRGETQYF.

This chain uses TRBV25-1 with TRBJ1-1; the D call from TCRdb, TRBD1, cannot be confirmed without DNA. The CDR3 has 15 residues. Germline-derived CDR1 and CDR2 are MGHDK and SYGVNS. The CDR3: CASSDGARGTTEAFF.

V is TRBV7-9 and J is TRBJ2-7. Germline lookup yields CDR1 SEHNR and CDR2 FQNEAQ (reference sequence). The CDR3 runs 15 residues. CDR3 sequence: CASSLRTGPSYEQYF.